One and the same sample provided the 29 T cell receptor beta chains below, sequenced in a study of identical twins. TCRdb redid the calling of the 5' RACE reads with MiXCR, one entry per CDR3 protein. The sample has around 490,000 distinct CDR3 sequences, 20% to 25% seen once. The sample also formed part of further work on yellow fever vaccine responses in identical twins.

The source material was CD4+ T cells sorted from blood. All receptors derive from a woman younger than 35 in good health.

This clonotype was seen many times. V usage is TRBV12-3 or TRBV12-4 and J usage is TRBJ1-4; the match to TRBD1 covers 7 bases. The length of the CDR3 is 16 residues. Trimming took 6 bases from V and 2 from J; bases not matched to a gene: 9. CDR3 DNA: TGTGCCAGCAGGTCTCAAACAGGGGCTACTAATGAAAAACTGTTTTTT. Translated: CASRSQTGATNEKLFF.

This clonotype occurred a few times. The chain combines TRBV5-1 with TRBJ2-7, with 11 bases matching TRBD2. Germline loops: CDR1 SGHRS, CDR2 YFSETQ. This CDR3 is built from 16 residues. J was trimmed by 5 bases and V by 0 bases; bases with no gene match: 7. The CDR3 protein is CASSLGGTSGANEQYF. The CDR3 DNA sequence: TGCGCCAGCAGCTTGGGGGGGACTAGCGGAGCAAACGAGCAGTACTTC.

V and J are TRBV5-5 and TRBJ2-3; D gene uncertain. CDR3 length: 14 amino acids. Germline CDR1 is SGHKS and CDR2 is YYEKEE (reference sequence). V was pared by 6 bases and J by 2 bases, with 13 bases between. The chain's CDR3 is CASTDRAPTDTQYF. The CDR3 bases are TGTGCCAGCACAGACCGGGCACCCACAGATACGCAGTATTTT.

This CDR3 reads CASSSRGWGTSDPEQFF. The DNA of the CDR3 is TGTGCCAGCAGCTCCAGGGGTTGGGGGACTAGCGATCCTGAGCAGTTCTTC. V and J are TRBV13 and TRBJ2-1; 10 bases fit TRBD2. This CDR3 has 17 amino acids. CDR1 and CDR2 (germline): PRHDT, FYEKMQ (reference sequence). Germline trimming cut 4 bases from V and 9 bases from J; bases unmatched to any gene: 15.

In its sample, this clonotype was seen many times. This chain links TRBV6-1 with TRBJ2-3; 8 positions agree with TRBD2. V dropped 4 bases and J dropped 6; count of bases not matched to a gene: 12. The CDR3 is 16 residues long. From germline, CDR1 is MNHNS and CDR2 SASEGT. DNA of the CDR3: TGTGCCAGCAGTGGGGCAGTTGCGGGGGGCCGGGATACGCAGTATTTT. It codes for CASSGAVAGGRDTQYF.

In this sample, this clonotype turned up a few times. The chain recombines TRBV6-2 or TRBV6-3 with TRBJ2-7; a weak D match, TRBD1 (6 bases). CDR1 MNHEY and CDR2 SVGEGT come from the germline V gene. The ends were cut back, 2 bases at V and 0 bases at J, with 14 bases in the middle. The length of the CDR3 is 16 residues. CDR3 sequence: CASSYGGRELSYEQYV. CDR3 nucleotides: TGTGCCAGCAGTTACGGGGGCAGGGAACTCTCCTACGAGCAGTACGTC.

This chain joins TRBV20-1 and TRBJ1-1, with D perhaps matching TRBD1 (5 bases). The CDR3 totals 14 residues. CDR1 is DFQATT, CDR2 SNEGSKA, per germline (reference sequence). The V end lost 8 bases, the J end lost 7 bases, and 23 bases lay between the germline ends. This chain's CDR3 is CSTLQDPLGGEAFF. The CDR3 DNA is TGCAGTACCCTACAGGACCCCCTTGGTGGTGAAGCTTTCTTT.

This clonotype was counted a few times. The chain recombines TRBV7-2 with TRBJ2-3; the D gene is possibly TRBD2 (6 bases). This CDR3 contains 16 residues. Trimming shortened V by 2 bases and J by 0 bases, and 12 bases separated the two germline ends. Germline values: CDR1 SGHTA, CDR2 FQGNSA. DNA of the CDR3: TGTGCCAGCAGCTTAATCGGCCGGGAGAGCACAGATACGCAGTATTTT. Translating it yields CASSLIGRESTDTQYF.

The chain combines TRBV12-3 or TRBV12-4 with TRBJ2-2, with D tentatively TRBD1 or TRBD2 (6 bases each). The CDR3 contains 14 residues. V shed 8 bases and J shed 1 base, with 11 bases lying between them. The CDR3 loop is CASRGRLNTGELFF. Here the CDR3 DNA reads TGTGCCAGCCGGGGGCGGTTGAACACCGGGGAGCTGTTTTTT.

In nucleotides, the CDR3 is TGTGCCAGCAGCAAAAAGAGGGTCCTGACTGAAGCTTTCTTT. Translation gives CASSKKRVLTEAFF. The gene calls are TRBV21-1 and TRBJ1-1. TRBV21-1 is a pseudogene. The length of the CDR3 is 14 residues.

The chain links TRBV7-8 to TRBJ2-2, with D maybe TRBD1 (6 bases). V was clipped by 5 bases and J by 0 bases, with 10 bases between them. The CDR3 is made up of 15 amino acids. The germline gives CDR1 SGHVS, CDR2 FQNEAQ. CDR3 region: CASSAGTPNTGELFF. For the CDR3, the DNA is TGTGCCAGCAGCGCCGGGACACCGAACACCGGGGAGCTGTTTTTT.

This clonotype was recorded a few times. This chain connects TRBV7-2 to TRBJ2-5, with unresolved D. Germline V gene sequence: CDR1 SGHTA, CDR2 FQGNSA. V was pared by 1 base and J by 5 bases, with 8 bases between. This CDR3 has 13 amino acids. Here the CDR3 reads CASSLERVETQYF. CDR3 sequence (DNA): TGTGCCAGCAGCTTAGAAAGGGTGGAGACCCAGTACTTC.

This clonotype was seen more than once but under ten times. The chain couples TRBV4-1 to TRBJ2-2; tentative D call: TRBD1 (6 bases). The length of the CDR3 is 15 residues. CDR1 is MGHRA and CDR2 is YSYEKL in the germline V gene. Trimming removed 4 bases at V and 5 bases at J, with 14 bases between. The CDR3 DNA follows: TGCGCCAGCAGCCCTGTCAGGGGTGGTACCGGGGAGCTGTTTTTT. Amino acid sequence: CASSPVRGGTGELFF.

A few counts support this clonotype. The chain is built from TRBV19 and TRBJ2-4, with a tentative D call TRBD2 (6 bases). The V gene's germline CDR1 is LNHDA and CDR2 SQIVND (reference sequence). Between the trimmed V and J ends, which lost 1 base and 8 bases, there was a span of 15 bases. The CDR3 length is 15 residues. The CDR3 DNA is TGTGCCAGTAGTATAGGTGGGACTCGGAGGGACATTCAGTACTTC. Its protein product is CASSIGGTRRDIQYF.

The chain couples TRBV5-1 to TRBJ2-2; TRBD2 agrees at 7 bases. V lost 7 bases to trimming and J lost 0 bases; unmatched junction nucleotides: 3. The CDR3 totals 14 residues. The germline CDR1 and CDR2 sequences are SGHRS and YFSETQ. The CDR3 region has the DNA TGCGCCAGCGGGGGGGGATCGAACACCGGGGAGCTGTTTTTT. Translating gives CASGGGSNTGELFF.

This clonotype was found a few times. This rearrangement joins TRBV20-1 to TRBJ2-3; TRBD2 agrees at 16 bases. CDR1 DFQATT and CDR2 SNEGSKA come from the germline V gene (reference sequence). Trimming cost V 5 bases and J 2 bases; bases outside gene matches: 13. The CDR3 sequence is 19 residues long. The CDR3, as DNA: TGCAGTGCTTCACCCTCCGGGACTAGCGGGAGGGTAGACACAGATACGCAGTATTTT. Encoded protein: CSASPSGTSGRVDTDTQYF.

The chain joins TRBV5-1 to TRBJ1-2; the match to TRBD1 covers 9 bases. The CDR3 length is 15 residues. Germline V gene lookup returns CDR1 SGHRS and CDR2 YFSETQ. Germline trimming cut 4 bases from V and 0 bases from J; bases unmatched to any gene: 4. CDR3 DNA sequence: TGCGCCAGCAGCCACGGGACAGGGACTAACTATGGCTACACCTTC. Translating gives CASSHGTGTNYGYTF.

This chain connects TRBV15 to TRBJ1-2; 8 positions agree with TRBD1. Germline CDR1 reads LNHNV; CDR2 reads YYDKDF (reference sequence). Trimming took 3 bases from V and 6 from J; bases not matched to a gene: 12. The CDR3 spans 16 residues. The CDR3 DNA reads TGTGCCACCAGCAGTCTAGACAGGGGTTTTATAGATGGCTACACCTTC. Protein sequence: CATSSLDRGFIDGYTF.

This chain connects TRBV18 to TRBJ1-1, with D hard to call. The CDR3 runs to 14 residues. Germline values: CDR1 KGHSH, CDR2 LQKENI. V shed 3 bases and J shed 1 base, with 9 bases lying between them. The DNA of the CDR3 is TGTGCCAGCTCACCTGAAGCAGAGAACACTGAAGCTTTCTTT. Residues: CASSPEAENTEAFF. Supplemented by reference TRBV18 and TRBJ1-1, the full variable domain reads NAGVMQNPRHLVRRRGQEARLRCSPMKGHSHVYWYRQLPEEGLKFMVYLQKENIIDESGMPKERFSAEFPKEGPSILRIQQVVRGDSAAYFCASSPEAENTEAFFGQGTRLTVV.

CDR3 DNA: TGTGCCAGTAGTATCGTGGAGGGGTACGAGCAGTACTTC. Translated, it gives CASSIVEGYEQYF. J is TRBJ2-7 and V is TRBV19, with TRBD2 as a possible D gene (6 bases). Deletions cut 3 bases from V and 4 bases from J, with 10 bases between. Per germline, CDR1 LNHDA and CDR2 SQIVND (reference sequence). This CDR3 has 13 residues.

The chain couples TRBV11-1 to TRBJ2-4; 11 bases are shared with TRBD1. This CDR3 comprises 19 residues. Germline trimming cut 0 bases from V and 1 base from J; bases unmatched to any gene: 8. Germline V gene sequence: CDR1 SGHAT, CDR2 FQDESV (reference sequence). The CDR3 spells CASSLAPRRDRGAKNIQYF. The CDR3 nucleotides are TGTGCCAGCAGCTTAGCCCCCAGGCGGGACAGGGGGGCCAAAAACATTCAGTACTTC.

The chain joins TRBV27 to TRBJ1-2; D ambiguous. CDR3 length: 14 amino acids. V was pared by 0 bases and J by 8 bases, with 13 bases between. CDR1 is MNHEY and CDR2 is SMNVEV in the germline V gene (reference sequence). CDR3 region: CASSLSKGLGGYTF. As DNA, the CDR3 is TGTGCCAGCAGTTTATCGAAAGGGTTGGGGGGCTACACCTTC.

This clonotype was seen more than once but under ten times. This chain links TRBV29-1 with TRBJ1-4; possible D gene TRBD1, 5 bases. V lost 8 bases to trimming and J lost 0 bases, with 16 bases between them. Germline lookup yields CDR1 SQVTM and CDR2 ANQGSEA. This CDR3 spans 15 amino acids. The CDR3 here is CSPTGTVATNEKLFF. In nucleotides, the CDR3 is TGCAGCCCTACCGGGACGGTCGCAACTAATGAAAAACTGTTTTTT.

A word on this clonotype: Relative to the germline gene, one junction end is altered; a read error may explain this. V is TRBV7-9 and J is TRBJ1-1; perhaps TRBD1 as D (6 bases). Germline V CDR1 and CDR2: SEHNR, FQNEAQ (reference sequence). This CDR3 is 14 amino acids long. This CDR3 is CACSLVSQGYEAFF. DNA of the CDR3: TGTGCCTGCAGCCTAGTTTCCCAGGGGTATGAAGCTTTCTTT.

This clonotype has more than one count but fewer than ten. This rearrangement joins TRBV15 to TRBJ2-3; either TRBD1 or TRBD2 may fit D (5 bases each). The V and J ends lost 1 base and 4 bases respectively, with 12 bases between them. The CDR3 spans 15 residues. Germline V gene sequence: CDR1 LNHNV, CDR2 YYDKDF (reference sequence). CDR3 coding DNA: TGTGCCACCAGCAGAGCGGCGAGGGGCCCAGATACGCAGTATTTT. Protein: CATSRAARGPDTQYF. Drawing the rest from reference TRBV15 and TRBJ2-3, the complete variable domain is DAMVIQNPRYQVTQFGKPVTLSCSQTLNHNVMYWYQQKSSQAPKLLFHYYDKDFNNEADTPDNFQSRRPNTSFCFLDIRSPGLGDTAMYLCATSRAARGPDTQYFGPGTRLTVL.

This clonotype was counted only a few times. This chain connects TRBV4-1 to TRBJ2-7; D gene uncertain. The germline CDR1 and CDR2 sequences are MGHRA and YSYEKL. The CDR3 loop spans 15 amino acids. V lost 1 base to trimming and J lost 2 bases, with 12 bases between them. DNA of the CDR3: TGCGCCAGCAGCCAAGGGGTGGGAACCACCTACGAGCAGTACTTC. It codes for CASSQGVGTTYEQYF.

The V gene is TRBV15, the J gene TRBJ2-5, with D possibly matching TRBD1 (5 bases). Trimming stripped 4 bases from V and 1 base from J, with 10 bases between. Germline V lookup: CDR1 LNHNV, CDR2 YYDKDF (reference sequence). The CDR3 totals 14 residues. CDR3 loop: CATSNTGIQETQYF. The CDR3 coding sequence is TGTGCCACCAGCAACACAGGTATCCAAGAGACCCAGTACTTC.

This chain uses TRBV27 with TRBJ2-3; D might be TRBD2 (5 bases). Trimming pared 2 bases from V and 4 bases from J, leaving 10 bases between. The CDR3 length is 14 residues. The germline CDR1 and CDR2 sequences are MNHEY and SMNVEV (reference sequence). As DNA, the CDR3 is TGTGCCAGCAGTTTACGAGGGAGTTCAGATACGCAGTATTTT. This codes for CASSLRGSSDTQYF.

This clonotype was seen more than once but under ten times. CDR3 loop: CASSPNRGSGGAWTGELFF. CDR3 nucleotide sequence: TGCGCCAGCAGCCCCAATCGGGGTAGCGGGGGGGCGTGGACCGGGGAGCTGTTTTTT. V usage is TRBV10-2 and J usage is TRBJ2-2, with 11 positions matching TRBD2. V lost 6 bases to trimming and J lost 5 bases; unmatched junction nucleotides: 17. The CDR3 has 19 amino acids. The germline V gene has CDR1 WSHSY and CDR2 SAAADI.